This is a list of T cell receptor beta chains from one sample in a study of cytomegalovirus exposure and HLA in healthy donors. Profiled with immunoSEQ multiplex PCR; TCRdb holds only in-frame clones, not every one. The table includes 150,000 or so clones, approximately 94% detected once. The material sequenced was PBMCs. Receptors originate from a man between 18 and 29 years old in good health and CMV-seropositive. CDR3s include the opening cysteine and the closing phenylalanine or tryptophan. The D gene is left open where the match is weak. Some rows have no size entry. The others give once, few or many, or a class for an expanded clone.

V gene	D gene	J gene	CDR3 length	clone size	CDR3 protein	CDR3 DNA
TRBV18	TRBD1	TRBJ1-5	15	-	CASSPQGGYGQPQHF	TGTGCCAGCTCACCTCAGGGGGGCTATGGTCAGCCCCAGCATTTT
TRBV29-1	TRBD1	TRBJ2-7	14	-	CSVFTGGKGGEQYF	TGCAGCGTTTTTACAGGGGGCAAGGGGGGCGAGCAGTACTTC
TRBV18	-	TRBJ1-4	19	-	CASSPSGTLLDRPNEKLFF	TGTGCCAGCTCACCTTCCGGGACATTGCTGGATCGTCCTAATGAAAAACTGTTTTTT
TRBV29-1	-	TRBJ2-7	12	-	CSVLGALYEQYF	TGCAGCGTTCTGGGGGCCCTATACGAGCAGTACTTC
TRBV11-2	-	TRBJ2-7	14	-	CASSLALYRDEQYF	TGTGCCAGCAGCTTAGCCCTATACAGGGACGAGCAGTACTTC
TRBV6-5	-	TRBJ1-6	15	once	CASSYYRESYSPLHF	TGTGCCAGCAGTTACTACAGGGAGAGTTACTCACCCCTCCACTTT
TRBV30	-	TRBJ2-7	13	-	CAWEQSHSYEQYF	TGTGCCTGGGAACAGTCTCACTCCTACGAGCAGTACTTC
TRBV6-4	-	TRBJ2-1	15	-	CASSDSGARNNEQFF	TGTGCCAGCAGTGACTCGGGTGCTAGAAACAATGAGCAGTTCTTC
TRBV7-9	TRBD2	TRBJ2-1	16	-	CASSLALAGTYNEQFF	TGTGCCAGCAGCTTAGCGCTAGCGGGAACGTACAATGAGCAGTTCTTC
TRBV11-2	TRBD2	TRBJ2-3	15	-	CASSFASGYTDTQYF	TGTGCCAGCAGCTTCGCTAGCGGGTACACAGATACGCAGTATTTT
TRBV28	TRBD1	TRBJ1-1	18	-	CASSSPTGTGIVNTEAFF	TGTGCCAGCAGTTCACCCACCGGGACAGGAATCGTTAACACTGAAGCTTTCTTT
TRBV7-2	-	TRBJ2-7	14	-	CASSSNQRSYEQYF	TGTGCCAGCAGCTCAAACCAGCGCAGTTACGAGCAGTACTTC
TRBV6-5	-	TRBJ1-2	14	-	CASSPRVRGASYTF	TGTGCCAGCAGTCCCCGGGTCAGGGGCGCGAGCTACACCTTC
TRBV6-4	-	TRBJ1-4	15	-	CASSESGFANEKLFF	TGTGCCAGCAGTGAGTCGGGGTTTGCTAATGAAAAACTGTTTTTT
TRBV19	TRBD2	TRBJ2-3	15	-	CASRKAGSGTDTQYF	TGTGCCAGTAGGAAAGCGGGATCCGGCACAGATACGCAGTATTTT
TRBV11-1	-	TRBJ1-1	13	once	CASSLGKHTEAFF	TGTGCCAGCAGCTTGGGCAAACACACTGAAGCTTTCTTT
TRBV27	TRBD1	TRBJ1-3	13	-	CASSSQGGNTIYF	TGTGCCAGCAGTTCACAGGGGGGAAACACCATATATTTT
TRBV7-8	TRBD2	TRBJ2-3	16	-	CASSLGLAGGLGTQYF	TGTGCCAGCAGCTTGGGACTAGCGGGAGGGCTGGGTACGCAGTATTTT
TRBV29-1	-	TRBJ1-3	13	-	CSVEDSSGNTIYF	TGCAGCGTTGAAGACTCCTCTGGAAACACCATATATTTT
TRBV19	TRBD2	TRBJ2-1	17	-	CASSMASSGRLGHEQFF	TGTGCCAGTAGTATGGCGTCTAGCGGGAGGTTGGGGCATGAGCAGTTCTTC
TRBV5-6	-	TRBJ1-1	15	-	CASSLEAGLGTEAFF	TGTGCCAGCAGCTTGGAGGCAGGGCTGGGCACTGAAGCTTTCTTT
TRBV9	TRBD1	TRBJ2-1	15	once	CASFPTGQPYNEQFF	TGTGCCAGCTTTCCTACGGGACAGCCTTACAATGAGCAGTTCTTC
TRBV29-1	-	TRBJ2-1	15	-	CSVEWRLSSYNEQFF	TGCAGCGTTGAATGGCGGCTGAGCTCCTACAATGAGCAGTTCTTC
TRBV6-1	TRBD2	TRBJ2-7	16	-	CASSEWGLAGENEQYF	TGTGCCAGCAGTGAATGGGGACTAGCGGGAGAGAACGAGCAGTACTTC
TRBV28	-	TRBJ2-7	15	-	CASSFRRSEFYEQYF	TGTGCCAGCAGTTTCCGACGCAGCGAATTCTACGAGCAGTACTTC
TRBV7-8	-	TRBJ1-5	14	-	CASSRGYSNQPQHF	TGTGCCAGCAGTCGGGGATATAGCAATCAGCCCCAGCATTTT
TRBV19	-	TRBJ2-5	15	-	CASSIGGFGQETQYF	TGTGCCAGTAGTATAGGCGGGTTCGGCCAAGAGACCCAGTACTTC
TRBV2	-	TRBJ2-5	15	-	CASSDSRASSETQYF	TGTGCCAGCAGTGATTCCCGGGCTAGCTCGGAGACCCAGTACTTC
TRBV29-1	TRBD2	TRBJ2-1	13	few	CSVGAGGRNEQFF	TGCAGCGTTGGGGCGGGAGGTCGGAATGAGCAGTTCTTC
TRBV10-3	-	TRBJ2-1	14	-	CAISDLGNYNEQFF	TGTGCCATCAGTGACCTCGGGAATTACAATGAGCAGTTCTTC
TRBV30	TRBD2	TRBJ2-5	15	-	CAWSVRSGRAETQYF	TGTGCCTGGAGTGTACGTAGCGGGAGGGCCGAGACCCAGTACTTC
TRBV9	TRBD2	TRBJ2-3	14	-	CASSVAGGSDTQYF	TGTGCCAGCAGCGTAGCGGGAGGCTCAGATACGCAGTATTTT
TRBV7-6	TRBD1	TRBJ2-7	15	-	CASSDEGQGRDEQYF	TGTGCCAGCAGCGACGAAGGACAGGGACGCGACGAGCAGTACTTC
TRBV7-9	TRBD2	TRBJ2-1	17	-	CASSFITSGNSYNEQFF	TGTGCCAGCAGCTTCATTACTAGCGGAAACTCCTACAATGAGCAGTTCTTC
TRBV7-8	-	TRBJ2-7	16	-	CASSLGGLAGAYEQYF	TGTGCCAGCAGCTTAGGCGGTCTGGCCGGGGCCTACGAGCAGTACTTC
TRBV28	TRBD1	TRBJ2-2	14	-	CASTLGQYTGELFF	TGTGCCAGCACCCTGGGACAGTACACCGGGGAGCTGTTTTTT
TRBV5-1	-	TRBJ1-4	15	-	CASSFGQYFNEKLFF	TGCGCCAGCAGCTTCGGACAGTATTTTAATGAAAAACTGTTTTTT
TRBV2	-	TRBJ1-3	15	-	CASSVTGGDGNTIYF	TGTGCCAGCAGTGTGACGGGAGGGGATGGAAACACCATATATTTT
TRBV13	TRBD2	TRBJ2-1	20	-	CASSLAPGLAGRRAYNEQFF	TGTGCCAGCAGCTTAGCGCCGGGACTAGCGGGACGGAGAGCCTACAATGAGCAGTTCTTC
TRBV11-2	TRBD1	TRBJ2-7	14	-	CASSKDRVDYEQYF	TGTGCCAGCAGCAAAGACAGGGTCGACTACGAGCAGTACTTC
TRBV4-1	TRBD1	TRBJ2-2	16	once	CASSHADRGGTGELFF	TGCGCCAGCAGCCACGCGGACAGGGGAGGGACCGGGGAGCTGTTTTTT
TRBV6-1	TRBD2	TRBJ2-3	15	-	CATTAGGSNTDTQYF	TGTGCCACCACAGCGGGAGGGTCAAACACAGATACGCAGTATTTT
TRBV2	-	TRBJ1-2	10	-	CASREDGYTF	TGTGCCAGCAGGGAGGATGGCTACACCTTC
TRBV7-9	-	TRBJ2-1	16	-	CASRRTPGVTYNEQFF	TGTGCCAGCAGGCGTACTCCGGGGGTCACTTACAATGAGCAGTTCTTC
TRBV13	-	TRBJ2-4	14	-	CASSSAGPRGIQYF	TGTGCCAGCAGCTCCGCGGGACCCCGTGGCATTCAGTACTTC
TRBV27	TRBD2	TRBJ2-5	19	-	CASSLIRGRTSGSQETQYF	TGTGCCAGCAGTTTAATCCGCGGCAGGACTAGCGGGAGCCAAGAGACCCAGTACTTC
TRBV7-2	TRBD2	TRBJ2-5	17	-	CASSSGTSGLKSETQYF	TGTGCCAGCAGCTCTGGGACTAGCGGATTAAAGAGTGAGACCCAGTACTTC
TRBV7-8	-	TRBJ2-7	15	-	CASSLDPALRYEQYF	TGTGCCAGCAGCTTAGACCCAGCGTTAAGATACGAGCAGTACTTC
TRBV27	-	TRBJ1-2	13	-	CASSSGLEYGYTF	TGTGCCAGCAGTTCAGGGCTAGAATATGGCTACACCTTC
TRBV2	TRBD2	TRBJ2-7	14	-	CASSVAGTYYEQYF	TGTGCCAGCAGTGTAGCGGGCACCTACTACGAGCAGTACTTC